This entry lists 10 T cell receptor beta chains sequenced from one sample in a study of identifying expanded T cells in peripheral blood. Here immunoSEQ multiplex PCR was the method, and the copy in TCRdb shows in-frame clones only, minus some. The sample contains around 120,000 clones, more than 80% of which appear only once. The sequenced material came from blood. Receptors were obtained from a person aged 18 to 75 in good health.

The count of this clone is one. This chain joins TRBV14 and TRBJ1-2; D is undetermined. Per germline, CDR1 SGHDN and CDR2 FVKESK. V shed 0 bases and J shed 4 bases, with 12 bases lying between them. The CDR3 consists of 15 residues. The DNA for the CDR3 is TGTGCCAGCAGCCAAGATCTTCACAACCGCTATGGCTACACCTTC. Its translation: CASSQDLHNRYGYTF. Looking up the rest from reference TRBV14 and TRBJ1-2 gives the full variable domain: EAGVTQFPSHSVIEKGQTVTLRCDPISGHDNLYWYRRVMGKEIKFLLHFVKESKQDESGMPNNRFLAERTGGTYSTLKVQPAELEDSGVYFCASSQDLHNRYGYTFGSGTRLTVV.

The sample holds a few counts of this clone. V gene TRBV6-5 combines with J gene TRBJ2-7; no definite D call. The germline V gene has CDR1 MNHEY and CDR2 SVGAGI. The CDR3 is 12 residues long. V was shortened by 11 bases and J by 2 bases, with 13 bases between the two germline ends. The CDR3: CASGKHTYEQYF. DNA of the CDR3: TGTGCCTCAGGCAAACATACCTACGAGCAGTACTTC.

The chain employs TRBV6-6 and TRBJ1-5; the D is unclear. Between the trimmed V and J ends, which lost 5 bases and 6 bases, there was a span of 14 bases. This CDR3 has 14 residues. In germline, CDR1 is MNHNY, CDR2 SVGAGI (reference sequence). The CDR3 loop is CASSNRARSQPQHF. The CDR3 DNA is TGTGCCAGCAGTAACCGGGCCCGGAGTCAGCCCCAGCATTTT.

This sequence joins TRBV7-2 and TRBJ1-2; 11 bases are a match to TRBD1. Unmatched junction bases numbered 15, after V lost 5 bases and J lost 1 base. Per germline, CDR1 SGHTA and CDR2 FQGNSA. This CDR3 is 19 amino acids long. The CDR3 reads CASSTPDGTGGLLNYGYTF. Here the CDR3 DNA reads TGTGCCAGCAGCACGCCCGATGGGACAGGGGGTTTACTTAACTATGGCTACACCTTC.

This clone was counted only a few times. V usage is TRBV5-4 and J usage is TRBJ2-7; D unresolved. Trimming cost V 2 bases and J 5 bases, with 11 bases left between them. Germline V gives CDR1 SGHNT, CDR2 YYREEE (reference sequence). The CDR3 covers 13 residues. CDR3 DNA: TGTGCCAGCAGCTTACCGGGCATCAACGAGCAGTACTTC. This gives the protein CASSLPGINEQYF. Complete variable domain (other parts from reference TRBV5-4 and TRBJ2-7): ETGVTQSPTHLIKTRGQQVTLRCSSQSGHNTVSWYQQALGQGPQFIFQYYREEENGRGNFPPRFSGLQFPNYSSELNVNALELDDSALYLCASSLPGINEQYFGPGTRLTVT.

The chain combines TRBV5-4 with TRBJ1-2; no firm D call. The V gene's germline CDR1 is SGHNT and CDR2 YYREEE (reference sequence). The CDR3 totals 13 residues. Trimming removed 2 bases from V and 8 bases from J, with 13 bases in between. In nucleotides, the CDR3 is TGTGCCAGCAGCTTTCCTCCTCTGGGAGGCTACACCTTC. It translates to CASSFPPLGGYTF.

The genes are TRBV5-1 and TRBJ1-2; 8 nucleotides agree with TRBD1. The CDR3 consists of 15 residues. The germline V gene encodes CDR1 SGHRS and CDR2 YFSETQ. V dropped 3 bases and J dropped 8; count of bases not matched to a gene: 12. Here the CDR3 DNA reads TGCGCCAGCAGCTCCCTGACAATGACAGGGGAAGGCTACACCTTC. It is translated as CASSSLTMTGEGYTF.

The CDR3 protein is CASSRETTEAFF. The DNA for the CDR3 is TGCGCCAGCAGCAGGGAGACCACTGAAGCTTTCTTT. The chain is built from TRBV10-2 and TRBJ1-1; possibly TRBD1 for D (5 bases). The CDR3 is made up of 12 amino acids. The germline V gene has CDR1 WSHSY and CDR2 SAAADI. Deletions cut 6 bases from V and 4 bases from J, with 9 bases between.

The rearrangement joins TRBV11-2 to TRBJ2-2, with TRBD2 matching 11 bases. Germline V lookup: CDR1 SGHAT, CDR2 FQNNGV. There are 16 residues in the CDR3. J gave up 4 bases and V 8 bases, and 9 bases lay outside the gene matches. CDR3: CASLVAGGPGTGELFF. The CDR3 DNA reads as TGTGCCAGCTTGGTAGCGGGGGGGCCAGGCACCGGGGAGCTGTTTTTT.

The chain is built from TRBV2 and TRBJ2-3; 8 bases align to TRBD2. The germline V gene encodes CDR1 SNHLY and CDR2 FYNNEI. CDR3 size: 14 residues. The trim removed 8 bases at V and 7 bases at J, leaving 11 bases unmatched. In nucleotides, the CDR3 is TGTGCCAGCCCCAGGGCTATAGCGGGGAATACGCAGTATTTT. It translates to CASPRAIAGNTQYF.